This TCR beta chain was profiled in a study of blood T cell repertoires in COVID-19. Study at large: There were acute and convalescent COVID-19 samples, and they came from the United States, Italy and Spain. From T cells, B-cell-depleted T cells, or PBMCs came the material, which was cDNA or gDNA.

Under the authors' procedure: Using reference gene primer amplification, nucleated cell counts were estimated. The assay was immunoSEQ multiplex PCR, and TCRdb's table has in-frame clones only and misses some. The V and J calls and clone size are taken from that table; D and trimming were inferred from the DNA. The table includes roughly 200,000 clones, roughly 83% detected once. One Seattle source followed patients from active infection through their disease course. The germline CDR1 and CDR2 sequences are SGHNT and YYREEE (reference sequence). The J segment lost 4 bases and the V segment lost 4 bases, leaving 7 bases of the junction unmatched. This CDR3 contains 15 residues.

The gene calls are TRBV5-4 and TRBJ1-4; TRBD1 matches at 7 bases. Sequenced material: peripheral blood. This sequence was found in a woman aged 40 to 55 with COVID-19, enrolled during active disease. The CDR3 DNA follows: TGTGCCAGCAGCCCCACAGGGGCGGGTAATGAAAAACTGTTTTTT. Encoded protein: CASSPTGAGNEKLFF. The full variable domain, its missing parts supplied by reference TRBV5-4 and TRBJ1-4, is ETGVTQSPTHLIKTRGQQVTLRCSSQSGHNTVSWYQQALGQGPQFIFQYYREEENGRGNFPPRFSGLQFPNYSSELNVNALELDDSALYLCASSPTGAGNEKLFFGSGTQLSVL.